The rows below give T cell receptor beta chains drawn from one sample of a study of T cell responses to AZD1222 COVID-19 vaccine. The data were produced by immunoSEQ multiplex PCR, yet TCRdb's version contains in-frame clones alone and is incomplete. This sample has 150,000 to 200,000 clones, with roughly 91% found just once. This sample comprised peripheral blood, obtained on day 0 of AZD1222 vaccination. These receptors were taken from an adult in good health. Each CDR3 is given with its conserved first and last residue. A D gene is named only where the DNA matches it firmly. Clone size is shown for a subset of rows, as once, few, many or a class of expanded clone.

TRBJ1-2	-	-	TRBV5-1	TGCGCCAGCAGCTTATTGGTGCAGGGTGACGGAGGCTACACCTTC	CASSLLVQGDGGYTF
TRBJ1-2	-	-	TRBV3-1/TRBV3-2	TGTGCCAGCAGCCAAGATCGAGCGGGGGGCTACACCTTC	CASSQDRAGGYTF
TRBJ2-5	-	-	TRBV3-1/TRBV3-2	TGTGCCAGCAGCCAATCAGAGACCCAGTACTTC	CASSQSETQYF
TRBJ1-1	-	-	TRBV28	TGTGCCAGCAGACCGGGGCAGACCAACACTGAAGCTTTCTTT	CASRPGQTNTEAFF
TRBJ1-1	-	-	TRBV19	TGTGCCAGTGGCAGGATGAACACTGAAGCTTTCTTT	CASGRMNTEAFF
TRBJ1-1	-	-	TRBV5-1	TGCGCCAGCAGCTTTTTGTTGGGGGGCGGCACTGAAGCTTTCTTT	CASSFLLGGGTEAFF
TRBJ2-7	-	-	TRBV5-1	TGCGCCAGCAACCTCCATAGGACGGCGACCTACGAGCAGTACTTC	CASNLHRTATYEQYF
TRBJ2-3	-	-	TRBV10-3	TGTGCCATCAACCCGGAGGGAACAGATACGCAGTATTTT	CAINPEGTDTQYF
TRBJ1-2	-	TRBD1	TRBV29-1	TGCAGCGTTGGGGACCGGGACAGGGCCTATGGCTACACCTTC	CSVGDRDRAYGYTF
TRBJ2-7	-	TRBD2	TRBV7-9	TGTGCCAGCAGCTTAACTAGCGGGGGGTCCTACGAGCAGTACTTC	CASSLTSGGSYEQYF
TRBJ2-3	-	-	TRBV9	TGTGCCAGCAGCGTATGGGGGGATGTTTCAGATACGCAGTATTTT	CASSVWGDVSDTQYF
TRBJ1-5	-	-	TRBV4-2	TGTGCCAGCAGCCCGAAAGGGCAAGGGAGCAATCAGCCCCAGCATTTT	CASSPKGQGSNQPQHF
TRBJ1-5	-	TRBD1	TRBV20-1	TGCAGTGCTAGTCGCGTGGACAGGGGGCGACAGCCCCAGCATTTT	CSASRVDRGRQPQHF
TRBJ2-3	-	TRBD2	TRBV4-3	TGCGCCAGCAGCCCAGGACTAGCGACCACAGATACGCAGTATTTT	CASSPGLATTDTQYF
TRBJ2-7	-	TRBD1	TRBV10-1	TGCGCCAGCAGTGACGGGACAGGGCTCTACGAGCAGTACTTC	CASSDGTGLYEQYF
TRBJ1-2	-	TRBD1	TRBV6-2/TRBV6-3	TGTGCCAGCAGTTCTGGACAGGGCTATGGCTACACCTTC	CASSSGQGYGYTF
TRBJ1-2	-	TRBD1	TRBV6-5	TGTGCCAGCATTCTGCGCGGGACAGGGGTTTCTGGCTACACCTTC	CASILRGTGVSGYTF
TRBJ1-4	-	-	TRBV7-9	TGTGCCAGCAGCTCTCTACAGGGAGCCACAACTAATGAAAAACTGTTTTTT	CASSSLQGATTNEKLFF
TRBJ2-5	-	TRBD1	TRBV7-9	TGTGCCAGCAGCTTGGGCTGGGGACAGGGGGCAGAAGAGACCCAGTACTTC	CASSLGWGQGAEETQYF
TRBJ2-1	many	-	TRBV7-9	TGTGCCAGCAGCTTGACCCGAAGCTCCTACAATGAGCAGTTCTTC	CASSLTRSSYNEQFF
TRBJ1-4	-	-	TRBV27	TGTGCCAGCAGTCCTTCGGTGGCAACTAATGAAAAACTGTTTTTT	CASSPSVATNEKLFF
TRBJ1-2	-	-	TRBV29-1	TGCAGCGTTGAATTCGGGGGGCGCAAGTATGGCTACACCTTC	CSVEFGGRKYGYTF
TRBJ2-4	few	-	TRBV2	TGTGCCAGCAGTGAATTATCCCACCCCAAAAACATTCAGTACTTC	CASSELSHPKNIQYF
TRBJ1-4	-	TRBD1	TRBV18	TGTGCCAGCTCACCAGACAGGGGACGGGAAAAACTGTTTTTT	CASSPDRGREKLFF
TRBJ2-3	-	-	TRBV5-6	TGTGCCAGCAGCCCGCCCGGGTTAGATACGCAGTATTTT	CASSPPGLDTQYF
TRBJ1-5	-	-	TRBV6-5	TGTGCCAGCAGTTCCTCGCGCAGGGGAAATAATCAGCCCCAGCATTTT	CASSSSRRGNNQPQHF
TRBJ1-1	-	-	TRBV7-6	TGTGCCAGCAGCTTAGTCCCGCTTAAAGGAGGTGAAGCTTTCTTT	CASSLVPLKGGEAFF
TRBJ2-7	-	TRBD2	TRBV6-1	TGTGCCAGCAGTGAAGGACCCACTAGCGGGGGCTACGAGCAGTACTTC	CASSEGPTSGGYEQYF
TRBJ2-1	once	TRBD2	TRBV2	TGTGCCGGCAGACGACTAGCGGGGGCCTCCTACAATGAGCAGTTCTTC	CAGRRLAGASYNEQFF
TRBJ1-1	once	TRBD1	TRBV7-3	TGTGCCAGCAGCGCCGACAGGGGCCTAGAGGCTTTCTTT	CASSADRGLEAFF
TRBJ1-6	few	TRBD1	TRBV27	TGTGCCAGCAGAGCTACAGGGGGCTCAGGGAATTCACCCCTCCACTTT	CASRATGGSGNSPLHF
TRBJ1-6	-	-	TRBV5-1	TGCGCCAGCAGCTTGGCGGGCAGTTCCGATGATCCCCTCCACTTT	CASSLAGSSDDPLHF
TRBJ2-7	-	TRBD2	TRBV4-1	TGCGCCAGCAGCCAAGTACTAGCGGGCTCCTACGAGCAGTACTTC	CASSQVLAGSYEQYF
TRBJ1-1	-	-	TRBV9	TGTGCCAGCAGCTCCAGCGGGGGAAGCACTGAAGCTTTCTTT	CASSSSGGSTEAFF
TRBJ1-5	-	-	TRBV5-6	TGTGCCAGCAGCTTGGTTGGCAATCAGCCCCAGCATTTT	CASSLVGNQPQHF
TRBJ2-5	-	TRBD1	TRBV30	TGTGCCTGGAGCATCCGGGACAGGGGGCTCTGGGAGACCCAGTACTTC	CAWSIRDRGLWETQYF
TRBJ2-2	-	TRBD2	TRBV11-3	TGTGCCAGCAGCTCGATGTCGGGACTAGCGGGAGTTACCAACACCGGGGAGCTGTTTTTT	CASSSMSGLAGVTNTGELFF
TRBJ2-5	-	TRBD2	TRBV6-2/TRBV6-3	TGTGCCAGCAGTGGCACCGGGACTAGCACGAAGACCCAGTACTTC	CASSGTGTSTKTQYF
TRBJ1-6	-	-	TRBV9	TGTGCCAGCAGCGTTACGGTCTATAATTCACCCCTCCACTTT	CASSVTVYNSPLHF
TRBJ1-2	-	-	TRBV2	TGTGCCAGCAGTGAGGGGAAAGGGAAGACTTATGGCTACACCTTC	CASSEGKGKTYGYTF
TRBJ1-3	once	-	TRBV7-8	TGTGCCAGCAGCCCCGGGGGGGGAGGAAACACCATATATTTT	CASSPGGGGNTIYF
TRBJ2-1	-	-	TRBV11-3	TGTGCCAGTTACTGGCGATACAATGAGCAGTTCTTC	CASYWRYNEQFF
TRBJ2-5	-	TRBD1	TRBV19	TGTGCCAGTAGTACGGGCCCCGGACAGGGGGGACAAGAGACCCAGTACTTC	CASSTGPGQGGQETQYF
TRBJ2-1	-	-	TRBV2	TGTGCCAGCACGGGGACGGGAGTAGGCAATGAGCAGTTCTTC	CASTGTGVGNEQFF
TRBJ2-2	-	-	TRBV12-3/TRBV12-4	TGTGCCAGCAGTTTAACTTCGACCGGGGAGCTGTTTTTT	CASSLTSTGELFF
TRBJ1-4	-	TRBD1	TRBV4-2	TGTGCCAGCAGCCAAGAGAACCGTAACAGACAGGGACGGCACAAACTGTTTTTT	CASSQENRNRQGRHKLFF
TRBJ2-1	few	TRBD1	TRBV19	TGTGCCAGTATGACCGGGACAGCCTCCAATGAGCAGTTCTTC	CASMTGTASNEQFF
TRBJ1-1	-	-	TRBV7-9	TGTGCCAGCAGCTTCCCGCAGGGCCATAACACTGAAGCTTTCTTT	CASSFPQGHNTEAFF
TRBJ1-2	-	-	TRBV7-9	TGTGCCAGCAGCTTTGACCGAGACTATGGCTACACCTTC	CASSFDRDYGYTF
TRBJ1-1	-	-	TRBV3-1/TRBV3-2	TGTGCCAGCAGCCTACTATCGGTGAACACTGAAGCTTTCTTT	CASSLLSVNTEAFF
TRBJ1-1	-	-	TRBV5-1	TGCGCCAGCAGCTTGTACGAGGGGGACACTGAAGCTTTCTTT	CASSLYEGDTEAFF
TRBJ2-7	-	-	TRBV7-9	TGTGCCAGCAGCTTAAGCTCCTACGAGCAGTACTTC	CASSLSSYEQYF
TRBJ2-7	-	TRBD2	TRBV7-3	TGTGCCAGCAGCTTAGAGGCGGGAGCGTACGAGCAGTACTTC	CASSLEAGAYEQYF
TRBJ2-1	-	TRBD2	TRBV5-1	TGCGCCAGCAGCTTCGGGACTAGTGGCAATGAGCAGTTCTTC	CASSFGTSGNEQFF
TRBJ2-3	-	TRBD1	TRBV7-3	TGTGCCAGCAGCTCACCGGGACAGGGGGCAGATACGCAGTATTTT	CASSSPGQGADTQYF
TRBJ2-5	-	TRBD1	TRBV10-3	TGTGCCATCAGTTCAGGACAGGGGAAAGAGACCCAGTACTTC	CAISSGQGKETQYF
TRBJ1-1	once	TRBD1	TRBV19	TGTGCCAGTAGTTCGCCGGGGCAGGGGGCGAACACTGAAGCTTTCTTT	CASSSPGQGANTEAFF
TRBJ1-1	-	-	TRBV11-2	TGTGCCAGCAGCTTAGATCGAGGGGATGAAGCTTTCTTT	CASSLDRGDEAFF
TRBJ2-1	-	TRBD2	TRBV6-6	TGTGCCAGCAGTTACCCCGGGACTACGAATGAGCAGTTCTTC	CASSYPGTTNEQFF
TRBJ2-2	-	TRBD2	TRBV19	TGTGCCAGTAGTATCGTTTGGGGGGGTAATGGCGGGGAGCTGTTTTTT	CASSIVWGGNGGELFF